This T cell receptor beta chain was sequenced in a study of regulatory T cells in long-lasting Graves disease. Libraries of TCR beta came from iRepertoire HTBI primers plus Arm-PCR of CDR3 regions. TCRdb re-called the multiplex PCR reads through MiXCR, storing one row per CDR3 protein. The sample consists of about 450,000 distinct CDR3 sequences, around 20% of them appearing once. Indicated time point: persistent/refractory GD, antithyroid drugs over 5 years with positive TRAb. RNA extracted from PBMCs served as the sequencing template. The sample holds a few counts of this clonotype. Here the sequenced sample was peripheral blood mononuclear cells (PBMCs), taken when the disease was refractory, from a patient treated with antithyroid drugs. The clonotype originates from a female donor with Graves disease.

In DNA form, the CDR3 reads TGTGCCAGCAGTGCAAGACTAGCGGGAAGCTACGAGCAGTACTTC. Its protein product is CASSARLAGSYEQYF. The chain joins TRBV25-1 to TRBJ2-7; the match to TRBD2 covers 11 bases. The CDR3 has 15 amino acids. The V gene's germline CDR1 is MGHDK and CDR2 SYGVNS. The J segment lost 3 bases and the V segment lost 4 bases, leaving 5 bases of the junction unmatched.